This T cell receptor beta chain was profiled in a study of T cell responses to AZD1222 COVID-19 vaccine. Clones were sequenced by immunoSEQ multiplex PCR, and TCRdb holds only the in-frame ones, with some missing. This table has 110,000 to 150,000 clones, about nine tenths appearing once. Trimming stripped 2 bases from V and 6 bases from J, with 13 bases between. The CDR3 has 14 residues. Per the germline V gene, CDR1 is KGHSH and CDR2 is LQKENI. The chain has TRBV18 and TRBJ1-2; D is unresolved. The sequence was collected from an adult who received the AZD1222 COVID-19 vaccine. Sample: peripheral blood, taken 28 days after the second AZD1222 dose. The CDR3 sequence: CASSPSSGVNGYTF. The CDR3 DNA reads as TGTGCCAGCTCACCAAGTTCCGGGGTGAATGGCTACACCTTC.